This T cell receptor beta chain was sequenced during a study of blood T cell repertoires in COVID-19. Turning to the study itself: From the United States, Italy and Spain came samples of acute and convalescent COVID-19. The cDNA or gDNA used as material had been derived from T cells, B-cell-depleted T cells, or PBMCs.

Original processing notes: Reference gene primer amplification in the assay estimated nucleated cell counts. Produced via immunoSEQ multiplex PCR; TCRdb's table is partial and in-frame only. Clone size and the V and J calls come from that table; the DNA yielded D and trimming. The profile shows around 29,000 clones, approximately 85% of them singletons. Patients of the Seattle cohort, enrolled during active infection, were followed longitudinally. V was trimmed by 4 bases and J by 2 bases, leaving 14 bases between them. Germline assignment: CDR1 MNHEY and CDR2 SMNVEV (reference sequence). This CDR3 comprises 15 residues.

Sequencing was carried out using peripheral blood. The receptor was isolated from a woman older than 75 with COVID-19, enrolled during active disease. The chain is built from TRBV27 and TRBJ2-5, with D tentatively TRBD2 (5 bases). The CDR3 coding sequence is TGTGCCAGCAGTTCCCCCCAGCGAGGGCAAGAGACCCAGTACTTC. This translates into CASSSPQRGQETQYF.